Only a few counts were recorded for the clone carrying this T cell receptor beta chain. For the second PCR, which ran for about 6 to 12 cycles, a sample-barcoded 5' primer and a J-beta primer mix were used. One entry per CDR3 protein results from TCRdb running MiXCR on the 5' RACE reads. Among more than 900,000 distinct CDR3 sequences, 20% to 25% were seen once, and the ten largest hold around 0.75%. This record belongs to a study of blood T cells in healthy people across ages. Every sample yielded at least 6 million isolated PBMCs. The germline V gene encodes CDR1 MDHEN and CDR2 SYDVKM. CDR3 size: 16 residues. J lost 1 base, V lost 5 bases, and 4 bases had no gene match. These same records also appear under a second study, on T cells of mothers and their children. That report notes: Input to cDNA synthesis comprised all extracted RNA, at a ratio of approximately 1.5 ug per 15 ul.

The sequence was collected from a girl aged 2 to 9 in good health. Sequenced material: blood. This chain joins TRBV28 and TRBJ2-5; 13 bases align to TRBD2. The CDR3 loop reads CASSQGLAGPQETQYF. The CDR3 nucleotides read TGTGCCAGCAGTCAGGGACTAGCGGGACCCCAAGAGACCCAGTACTTC.